This TCR beta chain appears in the sequencing data of a study of CXCR3-negative and CXCR3-positive naive CD8 T cells. Study-wide findings and caveats: The TRB CDR3s that CXCR3-positive naive cells carried were more hydrophobic than those of CXCR3-negative naive cells.

Each TRB cDNA library was prepared by 5' RACE (with UMI labels). One entry per CDR3 protein, without DNA, is what TCRdb gives after re-calling the 5' RACE reads. Its listing shows roughly 130,000 distinct CDR3 sequences. Notes on this clonotype: What it binds is unknown.

The material sequenced was naive CXCR3+ CD8+ T cells from blood. Subset indicated: CD45RO-CCR7+CD27+CD95- naive CD8+ T cells expressing CXCR3 (TNR3+). This clonotype originated in a human donor in good health. Some clones in this sample may be carry-over from other donors' samples.

CDR3 amino acids: CAIQSGTGTSYEQYF. The gene calls are TRBV28 and TRBJ2-7; TCRdb's D gene call, TRBD1, goes unchecked for lack of DNA. This CDR3 spans 15 amino acids. Germline V lookup: CDR1 MDHEN, CDR2 SYDVKM. Combining the CDR3 with reference TRBV28 and TRBJ2-7 gives the whole variable domain DVKVTQSSRYLVKRTGEKVFLECVQDMDHENMFWYRQDPGLGLRLIYFSYDVKMKEKGDIPEGYSVSREKKERFSLILESASTNQTSMYLCAIQSGTGTSYEQYFGPGTRLTVT.